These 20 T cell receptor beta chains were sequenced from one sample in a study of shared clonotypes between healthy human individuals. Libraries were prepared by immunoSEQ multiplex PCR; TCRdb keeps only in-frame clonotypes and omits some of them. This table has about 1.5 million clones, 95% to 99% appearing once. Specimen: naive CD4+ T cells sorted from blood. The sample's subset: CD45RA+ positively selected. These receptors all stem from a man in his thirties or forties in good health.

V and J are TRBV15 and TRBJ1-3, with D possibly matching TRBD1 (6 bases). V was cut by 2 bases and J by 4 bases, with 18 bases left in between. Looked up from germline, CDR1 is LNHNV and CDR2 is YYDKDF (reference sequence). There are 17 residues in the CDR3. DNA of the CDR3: TGTGCCACCAGCAGAATTACGGGCCAGGGGTCCGGAAACACCATATATTTT. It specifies CATSRITGQGSGNTIYF.

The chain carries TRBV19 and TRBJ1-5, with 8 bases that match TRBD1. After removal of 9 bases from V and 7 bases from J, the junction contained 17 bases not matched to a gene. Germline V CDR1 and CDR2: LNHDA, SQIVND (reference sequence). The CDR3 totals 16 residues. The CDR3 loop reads CASSRTGSPARQPQHF. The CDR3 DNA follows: TGTGCCAGCAGCAGGACAGGGTCCCCAGCCCGGCAGCCCCAGCATTTT.

CDR3 sequence (DNA): TGTGCCAGCAAAACCAGGGGGACCGGGGAGCTGTTTTTT. This codes for CASKTRGTGELFF. V gene TRBV6-6 combines with J gene TRBJ2-2, with 7 positions matching TRBD1. The ends lost 7 bases at V and 5 bases at J; junction bases unmatched: 4. Germline-derived CDR1 and CDR2 are MNHNY and SVGAGI (reference sequence). The CDR3 length is 13 residues.

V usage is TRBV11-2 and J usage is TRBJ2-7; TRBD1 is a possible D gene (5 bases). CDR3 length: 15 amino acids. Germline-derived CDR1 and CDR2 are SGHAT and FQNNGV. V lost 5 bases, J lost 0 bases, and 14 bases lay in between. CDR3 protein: CASSPSSQDSYEQYF. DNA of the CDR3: TGTGCCAGCAGCCCCTCTTCACAGGACTCCTACGAGCAGTACTTC. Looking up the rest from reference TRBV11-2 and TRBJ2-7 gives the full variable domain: EAGVAQSPRYKIIEKRQSVAFWCNPISGHATLYWYQQILGQGPKLLIQFQNNGVVDDSQLPKDRFSAERLKGVDSTLKIQPAKLEDSAVYLCASSPSSQDSYEQYFGPGTRLTVT.

The CDR3 DNA is TGTGCCACCTTACAGGAGGCGCGGGAGACCCAGTACTTC. It specifies CATLQEARETQYF. The chain carries TRBV25-1 and TRBJ2-5; D is possibly TRBD1 or TRBD2 (5 bases each). V gave up 10 bases and J gave up 5 bases, with 17 bases separating them. Looked up from germline, CDR1 is MGHDK and CDR2 is SYGVNS. The CDR3 sequence is 13 residues long. Full variable domain (remainder filled in from reference TRBV25-1 and TRBJ2-5): EADIYQTPRYLVIGTGKKITLECSQTMGHDKMYWYQQDPGMELHLIHYSYGVNSTEKGDLSSESTVSRIRTEHFPLTLESARPSHTSQYLCATLQEARETQYFGPGTRLLVL.

As DNA, the CDR3 is TGTGCCAGCAGCTTTGCTAGCGGGAGCGGGAATGAGCAGTTCTTC. Amino acid sequence: CASSFASGSGNEQFF. This rearrangement joins TRBV7-9 to TRBJ2-1, with 10 bases fitting TRBD2. Germline CDR1 is SEHNR and CDR2 is FQNEAQ (reference sequence). The CDR3 extends over 15 amino acids. J lost 7 bases, V lost 3 bases, and 6 bases had no gene match.

Written as DNA, the CDR3 is TGTGCCAGCATCAAGGACAGGGTTATTGTTGGCTACACCTTC. This codes for CASIKDRVIVGYTF. The chain couples TRBV6-6 to TRBJ1-2, with 8 nucleotides matching TRBD1. The CDR3 has 14 amino acids. J gave up 7 bases and V 7 bases, and 11 bases lay outside the gene matches. Germline lookup yields CDR1 MNHNY and CDR2 SVGAGI (reference sequence).

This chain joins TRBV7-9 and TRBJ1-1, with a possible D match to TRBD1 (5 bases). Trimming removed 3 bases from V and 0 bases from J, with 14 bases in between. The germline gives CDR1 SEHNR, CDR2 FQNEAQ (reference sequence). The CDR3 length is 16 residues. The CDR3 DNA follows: TGTGCCAGCAGCTTTAACAGGATGATACTGAACACTGAAGCTTTCTTT. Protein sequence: CASSFNRMILNTEAFF.

The CDR3 sequence is CASNGLDGELFF. CDR3 sequence (DNA): TGTGCCAGCAATGGGTTGGACGGGGAGCTGTTTTTT. V and J are TRBV2 and TRBJ2-2; D ambiguous. The CDR3 runs 12 residues. The V end lost 7 bases, the J end lost 7 bases, and 10 bases lay between the germline ends. CDR1 and CDR2 from the germline V gene are SNHLY and FYNNEI.

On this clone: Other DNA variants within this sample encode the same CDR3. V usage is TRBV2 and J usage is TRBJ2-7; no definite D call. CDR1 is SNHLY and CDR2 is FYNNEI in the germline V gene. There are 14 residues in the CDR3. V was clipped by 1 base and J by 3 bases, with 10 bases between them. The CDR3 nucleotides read TGTGCCAGCAGTGAAGTGGCGGTGAGCTACGAGCAGTACTTC. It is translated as CASSEVAVSYEQYF.

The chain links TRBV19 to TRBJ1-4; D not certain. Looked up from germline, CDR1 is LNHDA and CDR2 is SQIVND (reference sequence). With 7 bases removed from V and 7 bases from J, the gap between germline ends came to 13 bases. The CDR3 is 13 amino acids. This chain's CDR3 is CASTRSASEKLFF. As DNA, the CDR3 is TGTGCCAGTACGAGGTCAGCCAGTGAAAAACTGTTTTTT.

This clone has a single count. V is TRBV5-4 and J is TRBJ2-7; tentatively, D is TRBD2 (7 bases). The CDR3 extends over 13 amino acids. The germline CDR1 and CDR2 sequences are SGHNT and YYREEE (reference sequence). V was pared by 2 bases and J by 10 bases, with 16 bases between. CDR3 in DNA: TGTGCCAGCAGCTTTCGCCAAGGGGGGGAACAGTACTTC. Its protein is CASSFRQGGEQYF.

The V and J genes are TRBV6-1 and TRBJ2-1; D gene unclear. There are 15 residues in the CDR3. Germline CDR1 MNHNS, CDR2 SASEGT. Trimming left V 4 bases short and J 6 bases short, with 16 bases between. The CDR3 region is CASSVFAGNPNEQFF. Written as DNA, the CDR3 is TGTGCCAGCAGTGTTTTTGCAGGAAACCCCAATGAGCAGTTCTTC.

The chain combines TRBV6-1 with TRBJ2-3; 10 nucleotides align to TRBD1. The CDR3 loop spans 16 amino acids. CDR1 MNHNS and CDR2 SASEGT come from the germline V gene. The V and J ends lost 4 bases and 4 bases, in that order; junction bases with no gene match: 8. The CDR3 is CASSADRGRRADTQYF. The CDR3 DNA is TGTGCCAGCAGTGCCGACAGGGGGCGAAGAGCAGATACGCAGTATTTT.

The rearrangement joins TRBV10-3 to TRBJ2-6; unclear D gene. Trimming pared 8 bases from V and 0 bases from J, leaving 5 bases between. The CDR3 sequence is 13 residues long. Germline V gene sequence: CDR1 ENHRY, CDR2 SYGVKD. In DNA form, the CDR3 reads TGTGCCATCCAGGACTCTGGGGCCAACGTCCTGACTTTC. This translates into CAIQDSGANVLTF.

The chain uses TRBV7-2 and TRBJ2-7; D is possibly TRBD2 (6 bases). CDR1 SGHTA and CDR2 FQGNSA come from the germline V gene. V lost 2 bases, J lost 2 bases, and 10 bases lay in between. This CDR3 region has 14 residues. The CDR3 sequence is CASSLHGGTYEQYF. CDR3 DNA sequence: TGTGCCAGCAGCTTACACGGGGGAACCTACGAGCAGTACTTC.

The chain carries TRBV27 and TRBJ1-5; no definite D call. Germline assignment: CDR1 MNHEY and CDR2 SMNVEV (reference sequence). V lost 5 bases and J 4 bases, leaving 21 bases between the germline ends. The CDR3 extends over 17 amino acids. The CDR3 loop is CASSEWFGSSGNQPQHF. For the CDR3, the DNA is TGTGCCAGCAGTGAGTGGTTCGGCAGTTCGGGTAATCAGCCCCAGCATTTT.

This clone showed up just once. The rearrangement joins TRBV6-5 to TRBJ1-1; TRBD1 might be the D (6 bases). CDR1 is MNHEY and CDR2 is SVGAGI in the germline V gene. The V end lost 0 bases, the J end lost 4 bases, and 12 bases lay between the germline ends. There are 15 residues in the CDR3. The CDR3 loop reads CASSYSQQGGTEAFF. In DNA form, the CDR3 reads TGTGCCAGCAGTTACTCCCAACAGGGCGGCACTGAAGCTTTCTTT.

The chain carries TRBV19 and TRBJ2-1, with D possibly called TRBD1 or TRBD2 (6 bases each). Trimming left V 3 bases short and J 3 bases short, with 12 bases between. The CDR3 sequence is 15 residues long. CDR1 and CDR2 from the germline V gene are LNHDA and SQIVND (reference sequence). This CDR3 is CASSIRGQSYNEQFF. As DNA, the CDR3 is TGTGCCAGTAGTATTCGGGGGCAAAGCTACAATGAGCAGTTCTTC.

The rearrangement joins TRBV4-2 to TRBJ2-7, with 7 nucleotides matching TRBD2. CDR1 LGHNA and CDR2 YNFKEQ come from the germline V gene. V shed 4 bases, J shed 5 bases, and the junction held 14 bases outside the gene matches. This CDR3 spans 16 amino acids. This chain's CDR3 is CASSLLQSGTIHEQYF. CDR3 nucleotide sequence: TGTGCCAGCAGCCTCCTGCAGTCCGGGACTATCCACGAGCAGTACTTC.